Shown below are 31 T cell receptor beta chains from a single sample sequenced in a study of HIV-infected patients and healthy controls. Alpha and beta constant-region primers primed reverse transcription of around 0.5 ug RNA. Separate chain-specific third strand synthesis with multiplexing indices produced the alpha and beta libraries. Each CDR3 protein gets one entry after TCRdb re-called the 5' RACE reads with MiXCR. The sample yields under 10,000 distinct CDR3 sequences, approximately 9.1% seen once. Antiretroviral therapy had run roughly three months, about 14 weeks, before follow-up blood collection. All unsorted peripheral T cells were captured because whole blood was used without fractionation. The sample consisted of blood, taken during antiretroviral therapy. The receptor source for this set is an adult with HIV infection.

This clonotype was seen many times. This chain uses TRBV7-9 with TRBJ1-5, with D unclear. V was cut by 11 bases and J by 3 bases, with 17 bases left in between. The germline CDR1 and CDR2 sequences are SEHNR and FQNEAQ (reference sequence). CDR3 length: 14 residues. The DNA of the CDR3 is TGTGCCTCCGCCCTCCCTGGGTTCAATCAGCCCCAGCATTTT. The encoded protein is CASALPGFNQPQHF.

The V call is TRBV20-1, the J call TRBJ1-1, with no clear D. CDR3 size: 13 residues. V lost 0 bases, J lost 4 bases, and 9 bases lay in between. Germline V gene data show CDR1 as DFQATT and CDR2 as SNEGSKA (reference sequence). The chain's CDR3 is CSARDGSGTEAFF. CDR3 DNA: TGCAGTGCTAGAGACGGCTCGGGCACTGAAGCTTTCTTT.

By share, this clonotype counts as medium-sized. J is TRBJ1-1 and V is TRBV3-1; 8 bases line up with TRBD1. The CDR3 spans 16 residues. With 1 base clipped from V and 4 bases from J, the junction kept 8 bases outside the gene matches. Germline loops: CDR1 LGHDT, CDR2 YNNKEL (reference sequence). The CDR3 DNA reads TGTGCCAGCAGCCAAGCCAGGGGGCGGTCGGGCACTGAAGCTTTCTTT. It specifies CASSQARGRSGTEAFF.

This clonotype was seen repeatedly, ten times or more. V is TRBV6-6 and J is TRBJ2-6, with 9 bases fitting TRBD1. The V segment lost 8 bases and the J segment 4 bases; nucleotides outside the gene matches: 6. Germline CDR1 is MNHNY and CDR2 is SVGAGI (reference sequence). This CDR3 is built from 15 residues. CDR3 DNA sequence: TGTGCCAGCGGGACAGGGAGTTCAGGGGCCAACGTCCTGACTTTC. Amino acids: CASGTGSSGANVLTF.

There are a few counts of this clonotype. The chain employs TRBV25-1 and TRBJ2-1, with TRBD2 as a possible D gene (6 bases). Deletions cut 5 bases from V and 2 bases from J, with 10 bases between. CDR1 MGHDK and CDR2 SYGVNS come from the germline V gene. CDR3 length equals 14 residues. The CDR3 spells CASSSIAAYNEQFF. CDR3 nucleotide sequence: TGTGCCAGCAGTTCCATAGCGGCCTACAATGAGCAGTTCTTC.

The table lists this clonotype with a few counts. The chain is built from TRBV7-2 and TRBJ2-5; tentatively, D is TRBD1 (5 bases). The length of the CDR3 is 14 residues. V gave up 2 bases and J gave up 2 bases, with 9 bases separating them. Germline assignment: CDR1 SGHTA and CDR2 FQGNSA. The CDR3 DNA follows: TGTGCCAGCAGCTTAAGACAGCCTCAAGAGACCCAGTACTTC. Amino acids: CASSLRQPQETQYF. The complete variable domain, with remaining parts taken from reference TRBV7-2 and TRBJ2-5, reads GAGVSQSPSNKVTEKGKDVELRCDPISGHTALYWYRQSLGQGLEFLIYFQGNSAPDKSGLPSDRFSAERTGGSVSTLTIQRTQQEDSAVYLCASSLRQPQETQYFGPGTRLLVL.

This clonotype was counted at least ten times. V usage is TRBV2 and J usage is TRBJ1-6, with D possibly being TRBD1 (5 bases). The CDR3 has 15 residues. Per germline, CDR1 SNHLY and CDR2 FYNNEI. Trimming shortened V by 2 bases and J by 4 bases, and 9 bases separated the two germline ends. The CDR3 here is CASSEKGPYNSPLHF. In DNA, the CDR3 is TGTGCCAGCAGTGAAAAGGGGCCTTATAATTCACCCCTCCACTTT. Full variable domain (outside the CDR3, taken from reference TRBV2 and TRBJ1-6): EPEVTQTPSHQVTQMGQEVILRCVPISNHLYFYWYRQILGQKVEFLVSFYNNEISEKSEIFDDQFSVERPDGSNFTLKIRSTKLEDSAMYFCASSEKGPYNSPLHFGNGTRLTVT.

By share of the sample, this clonotype is medium-sized (0.01 to 0.1%). This chain uses TRBV6-1 with TRBJ2-3, with TRBD1 identical over 9 bases. Losses at the gene ends were 4 bases for V and 6 bases for J; bases not matched to a gene: 5. Germline V gene data show CDR1 as MNHNS and CDR2 as SASEGT. This CDR3 region has 14 residues. CDR3 bases: TGTGCCAGCAGTGTGGGACAGGGTGCCGATACGCAGTATTTT. Its translation is CASSVGQGADTQYF.

Written as DNA, the CDR3 is TGCAGTGCTAGGCCCTACAATGAGCAGTTCTTC. This sequence encodes CSARPYNEQFF. The rearrangement links TRBV20-1 to TRBJ2-1; D is uncertain. Germline-derived CDR1 and CDR2 are DFQATT and SNEGSKA (reference sequence). V was trimmed by 3 bases and J by 2 bases, leaving 2 bases between them. This CDR3 is 11 amino acids long.

By share, this clonotype counts as medium-sized (0.01 to 0.1%). The chain is built from TRBV20-1 and TRBJ2-7; D might be TRBD2 (5 bases). This CDR3 comprises 11 residues. Germline V gives CDR1 DFQATT, CDR2 SNEGSKA (reference sequence). Trimming removed 3 bases at V and 9 bases at J, with 12 bases between. CDR3 sequence: CSASQLSGQYF. The CDR3, as DNA: TGCAGTGCTAGCCAATTAAGCGGGCAGTACTTC.

The table lists this clonotype with many counts. The chain couples TRBV6-5 to TRBJ1-5, with a possible D match to TRBD1 (5 bases). This CDR3 spans 14 amino acids. Germline V gene sequence: CDR1 MNHEY, CDR2 SVGAGI. Trimming cost V 0 bases and J 6 bases, with 9 bases left between them. The CDR3 coding sequence is TGTGCCAGCAGTTACTCCAGGGAATTTCAGCCCCAGCATTTT. Protein: CASSYSREFQPQHF.

The chain uses TRBV6-4 and TRBJ2-3; a possible D gene is TRBD2 (5 bases). This CDR3 has 14 residues. Looked up from germline, CDR1 is MRHNA and CDR2 is SNTAGT. V was shortened by 5 bases and J by 2 bases, with 11 bases between the two germline ends. Here the CDR3 reads CASSIADSTDTQYF. In nucleotides, the CDR3 is TGTGCCAGCAGTATTGCGGACTCCACAGATACGCAGTATTTT.

This clonotype was detected a few times. This sequence joins TRBV6-2 or TRBV6-3 and TRBJ1-5; D may be TRBD1 (5 bases). The CDR3 covers 18 residues. Germline CDR1 and CDR2: MNHEY and SVGEGT. V was shortened by 5 bases and J by 0 bases, with 20 bases between the two germline ends. The CDR3 DNA reads TGTGCCAGCAGTCACAGGAGGGCGGTGGGCCGTAGCAATCAGCCCCAGCATTTT. Residues: CASSHRRAVGRSNQPQHF.

This sequence joins TRBV28 and TRBJ2-5, with unresolved D. CDR3 length equals 13 residues. CDR1 is MDHEN and CDR2 is SYDVKM in the germline V gene. V was pared by 1 base and J by 4 bases, with 7 bases between. The CDR3 sequence: CASSLFGGETQYF. CDR3 DNA sequence: TGTGCCAGCAGTTTATTTGGCGGAGAGACCCAGTACTTC.

This chain uses TRBV14 with TRBJ2-7; D not resolved. The CDR3 is 12 amino acids. The V end was cut by 5 bases, the J end by 4 bases, with 9 bases between. Germline CDR1 reads SGHDN; CDR2 reads FVKESK. The CDR3 DNA sequence: TGTGCCAGCAGCTCCGGCGCATACGAGCAGTACTTC. Residues: CASSSGAYEQYF.

The rearrangement joins TRBV5-1 to TRBJ2-7; no reliable D call. V gave up 3 bases and J gave up 6 bases, with 13 bases separating them. The CDR3 consists of 13 residues. Germline loops: CDR1 SGHRS, CDR2 YFSETQ. The CDR3 DNA sequence: TGCGCCAGCAGCTCGGACGCTCACGGCGAGCAGTACTTC. It codes for CASSSDAHGEQYF.

This clonotype was recorded many times. The V gene is TRBV7-9, the J gene TRBJ2-3; no clear D. CDR1 is SEHNR and CDR2 is FQNEAQ in the germline V gene (reference sequence). Trimming left V 7 bases short and J 6 bases short, with 8 bases between. The CDR3 is made up of 11 amino acids. The CDR3 sequence is CASTGLDTQYF. CDR3 bases: TGTGCCAGCACAGGTTTGGATACGCAGTATTTT.

This clonotype is medium-sized in the sample. V usage is TRBV18 and J usage is TRBJ1-5, with D tentatively TRBD1 (6 bases). V lost 2 bases, J lost 4 bases, and 6 bases lay in between. Per germline, CDR1 KGHSH and CDR2 LQKENI. The CDR3 length is 13 residues. CDR3 bases: TGTGCCAGCTCACCAGACAGGAATCAGCCCCAGCATTTT. Translating it yields CASSPDRNQPQHF.

This clonotype has a count of ten or more. V gene TRBV7-8 combines with J gene TRBJ2-7; D gene unclear. Germline-derived CDR1 and CDR2 are SGHVS and FQNEAQ. V lost 0 bases, J lost 0 bases, and 6 bases lay in between. This CDR3 region has 14 residues. Here the CDR3 reads CASSLAPSSYEQYF. Here the CDR3 DNA reads TGTGCCAGCAGCTTAGCTCCTAGCTCCTACGAGCAGTACTTC.

Many counts were recorded for this clonotype. The chain carries TRBV2 and TRBJ2-7; the D gene is possibly TRBD2 (5 bases). V lost 2 bases and J 6 bases, leaving 8 bases between the germline ends. This CDR3 is built from 12 residues. The germline V gene has CDR1 SNHLY and CDR2 FYNNEI. CDR3 protein: CASSEWAGEQYF. The CDR3 DNA follows: TGTGCCAGCAGTGAATGGGCGGGCGAGCAGTACTTC.

This clonotype is deemed medium-sized. The CDR3 loop reads CASRYLNRDRGYSNQPQHF. DNA of the CDR3: TGTGCCAGCAGGTATCTTAACCGGGACAGGGGGTATAGCAATCAGCCCCAGCATTTT. V gene TRBV6-4 combines with J gene TRBJ1-5; 11 bases are a match to TRBD1. CDR3 size: 19 residues. CDR1 is MRHNA and CDR2 is SNTAGT in the germline V gene. The junction had 13 bases not matched to a gene; V was cut back by 6 bases and J by 0 bases.

This clonotype was counted ten times or more. The chain employs TRBV29-1 and TRBJ2-5, with D possibly matching TRBD1 (6 bases). Trimming cost V 2 bases and J 0 bases, with 10 bases left between them. Germline CDR1 is SQVTM and CDR2 is ANQGSEA. The CDR3 is made up of 14 amino acids. This CDR3 reads CSVEKGVHQETQYF. CDR3 nucleotides: TGCAGCGTTGAAAAGGGGGTTCACCAAGAGACCCAGTACTTC.

By share of the sample, this clonotype is medium-sized. CDR3 sequence (DNA): TGCGCCAGCAGTCCCCGATCAGGGGCCACCGGGGAGCTGTTTTTT. Its translation is CASSPRSGATGELFF. The chain is built from TRBV5-1 and TRBJ2-2; maybe TRBD1 (6 bases). The CDR3 extends over 15 amino acids. Trimming shortened V by 5 bases and J by 4 bases, and 15 bases separated the two germline ends. From germline, CDR1 is SGHRS and CDR2 YFSETQ.

The chain has TRBV7-9 and TRBJ2-7; perhaps TRBD1 as D (5 bases). The CDR3 consists of 17 residues. Germline V gene sequence: CDR1 SEHNR, CDR2 FQNEAQ (reference sequence). V gave up 4 bases and J gave up 6 bases, with 25 bases separating them. The CDR3 protein is CASSSHEATGLLSEQYF. The CDR3 DNA is TGTGCCAGCAGCTCCCACGAGGCAACAGGCCTCCTGAGCGAGCAGTACTTC.

There are a few counts of this clonotype. The gene calls are TRBV18 and TRBJ2-1; TRBD1 matches 7 bases. Germline values: CDR1 KGHSH, CDR2 LQKENI. The V segment lost 0 bases and the J segment 9 bases; nucleotides outside the gene matches: 2. This CDR3 comprises 13 residues. The CDR3 DNA reads TGTGCCAGCTCACCACCTAGGGGGCCTGAGCAGTTCTTC. Encoded protein: CASSPPRGPEQFF. The complete variable domain, with remaining parts taken from reference TRBV18 and TRBJ2-1, reads NAGVMQNPRHLVRRRGQEARLRCSPMKGHSHVYWYRQLPEEGLKFMVYLQKENIIDESGMPKERFSAEFPKEGPSILRIQQVVRGDSAAYFCASSPPRGPEQFFGPGTRLTVL.

This clonotype came up many times. The V gene is TRBV18, the J gene TRBJ2-1, with TRBD2 matching 13 bases. CDR1 and CDR2 (germline): KGHSH, LQKENI. V gave up 5 bases and J gave up 8 bases; unmatched junction bases: 9. The CDR3 length is 16 residues. The CDR3 DNA reads TGTGCCAGCTCAGCACTAGCGGGGGGGCCGAGGGATGAGCAGTTCTTC. Translated, it gives CASSALAGGPRDEQFF.

This clonotype ranks as medium-sized (0.01 to 0.1%). This rearrangement joins TRBV24-1 to TRBJ2-6; D gene uncertain. The germline CDR1 and CDR2 sequences are KGHDR and SFDVKD. CDR3 length equals 17 residues. Between the trimmed V and J ends, which lost 0 bases and 2 bases, there was a span of 10 bases. For the CDR3, the DNA is TGTGCCACCAGTGATTTGTATGACGAAGCTGGGGCCAACGTCCTGACTTTC. This sequence encodes CATSDLYDEAGANVLTF.

This clonotype rates as medium-sized. This chain uses TRBV19 with TRBJ2-5; 14 nucleotides agree with TRBD2. V shed 4 bases and J 5 bases; nucleotides not matched to a gene: 6. The V gene's germline CDR1 is LNHDA and CDR2 SQIVND (reference sequence). The CDR3 totals 16 residues. This CDR3 is CASSRGTSGSRETQYF. CDR3 nucleotides: TGTGCCAGTAGTAGGGGGACTAGCGGGAGTCGGGAGACCCAGTACTTC.

This clonotype is judged medium-sized (0.01 to 0.1%). The chain combines TRBV13 with TRBJ2-3; 10 bases agree with TRBD2. The J segment lost 8 bases and the V segment lost 5 bases, leaving 13 bases of the junction unmatched. CDR1 and CDR2 from the germline V gene are PRHDT and FYEKMQ (reference sequence). This CDR3 region has 16 residues. The CDR3 DNA reads TGTGCCAGCAGCCCCGTCGGGGCTAGCGGGAGTGGTACGCAGTATTTT. Its protein product is CASSPVGASGSGTQYF.

The chain employs TRBV29-1 and TRBJ2-3; D gene ambiguous. Germline CDR1 SQVTM, CDR2 ANQGSEA. The V end lost 3 bases, the J end lost 2 bases, and 3 bases lay between the germline ends. This CDR3 has 11 amino acids. In nucleotides, the CDR3 is TGCAGCGTTGAGGCCACAGATACGCAGTATTTT. The encoded protein is CSVEATDTQYF.

By share, this clonotype ranks as medium-sized (0.01 to 0.1%). V gene TRBV29-1 combines with J gene TRBJ2-1, with 8 bases that match TRBD2. Germline lookup yields CDR1 SQVTM and CDR2 ANQGSEA. The V gene end was trimmed by 3 bases and the J gene end by 9 bases; junction bases not matched to a gene: 4. This CDR3 has 12 amino acids. CDR3 sequence (DNA): TGCAGCGTTGATGATAGCGGGGTTGAGCAGTTCTTC. Translated, it gives CSVDDSGVEQFF.